The rows below give T cell receptor beta chains drawn from one sample of a study of blood T cells in healthy people across ages. A single record per CDR3 protein comes from TCRdb applying MiXCR to the 5' RACE reads. The table records approximately 730,000 distinct CDR3 sequences, around 40% of them present only once. The material sequenced was blood. The receptors were gathered from a woman aged 55-69 years in good health. Both conserved end residues are trimmed from each CDR3.

CDR3aa	v_gene
SAGAGANVLT	TRBV29-1
AISVGRGDQETQY	TRBV10-3
SAAPGDSKDTPY	TRBV29-1
ASSQAGGGSTDTQY	TRBV4-3
ATSESINGGNTIY	TRBV24-1
ASSQDQSSPLH	TRBV3-1
ASSQDLSRGLAGGKTYEQY	TRBV3-1
AGSSLSGGATDTQY	TRBV7-2
ASSLSGTRGNEQF	TRBV7-3
ASSQDLPRAPPETQY	TRBV4-1
ASSLTGAGQPQH	TRBV6-2/TRBV6-3